This entry lists 25 T cell receptor beta chains sequenced from one sample in a study of cytomegalovirus exposure and HLA in healthy donors. Primers included in the PCR were 60 Vbeta and 13 Jbeta primers. Assay used: immunoSEQ multiplex PCR; TCRdb lists only in-frame clones, some missing. This sample has 150,000 to 200,000 clones, with roughly four fifths found just once. Material for sequencing was PBMCs. Receptors originate from a man younger than 35 in good health and CMV-seronegative.

V usage is TRBV5-6 and J usage is TRBJ1-1; 8 positions agree with TRBD1. The CDR3 covers 16 residues. Germline assignment: CDR1 SGHDT and CDR2 YYEEEE. Losses at the gene ends were 0 bases for V and 0 bases for J; bases not matched to a gene: 4. DNA of the CDR3: TGTGCCAGCAGCTTGGCCGGACAGGGAATGAACACTGAAGCTTTCTTT. Protein product: CASSLAGQGMNTEAFF.

This chain joins TRBV25-1 and TRBJ2-7; 7 positions agree with TRBD1. This CDR3 comprises 14 residues. The trim removed 2 bases at V and 4 bases at J, leaving 5 bases unmatched. CDR1 and CDR2 (germline): MGHDK, SYGVNS. In DNA form, the CDR3 reads TGTGCCAGCAGTGAAGGGACAGCTTTTTACGAGCAGTACTTC. This translates into CASSEGTAFYEQYF.

V usage is TRBV7-2 and J usage is TRBJ2-7; a possible D gene is TRBD1 (5 bases). CDR1 is SGHTA, CDR2 FQGNSA, per germline. CDR3 size: 12 residues. V lost 4 bases and J 6 bases, leaving 10 bases between the germline ends. CDR3 region: CASSSLGAEQYF. CDR3 nucleotide sequence: TGTGCCAGCAGCTCCCTTGGGGCCGAGCAGTACTTC.

This CDR3 is CASSFQTGNEQFF. The DNA for the CDR3 is TGTGCCAGCAGCTTCCAGACTGGCAATGAGCAGTTCTTC. This sequence joins TRBV7-9 and TRBJ2-1; D not resolved. There are 13 residues in the CDR3. V was trimmed by 3 bases and J by 6 bases, leaving 9 bases between them. Germline values: CDR1 SEHNR, CDR2 FQNEAQ (reference sequence). Combining the CDR3 with reference TRBV7-9 and TRBJ2-1 gives the whole variable domain DTGVSQNPRHKITKRGQNVTFRCDPISEHNRLYWYRQTLGQGPEFLTYFQNEAQLEKSRLLSDRFSAERPKGSFSTLEIQRTEQGDSAMYLCASSFQTGNEQFFGPGTRLTVL.

This clone came up a few times. This chain joins TRBV5-1 and TRBJ2-3, with 10 bases matching TRBD2. The V segment lost 0 bases and the J segment 1 base; nucleotides outside the gene matches: 2. CDR3 length: 16 amino acids. Germline V gene data show CDR1 as SGHRS and CDR2 as YFSETQ. CDR3 sequence: CASSLASGGGTDTQYF. As DNA, the CDR3 is TGCGCCAGCAGCTTGGCGAGCGGGGGGGGCACAGATACGCAGTATTTT.

This clone came up a few times. The chain carries TRBV9 and TRBJ2-6; TRBD2 aligns across 7 bases. J was trimmed by 2 bases and V by 9 bases; bases with no gene match: 8. The CDR3 contains 15 residues. Germline CDR1 is SGDLS and CDR2 is YYNGEE. The CDR3 DNA sequence: TGTGCCACCGGCGCGGGAGTCACTGGGGCCAACGTCCTGACTTTC. Encoded protein: CATGAGVTGANVLTF.

The V gene is TRBV10-3, the J gene TRBJ1-1, with D maybe TRBD1 (6 bases). Germline V gives CDR1 ENHRY, CDR2 SYGVKD. Trimming cost V 1 base and J 5 bases, with 8 bases left between them. This CDR3 region has 13 residues. CDR3 DNA sequence: TGTGCCATCAGTGAGTACAGGGAGACTGAAGCTTTCTTT. Translating gives CAISEYRETEAFF.

The chain links TRBV10-3 to TRBJ2-1; D is perhaps TRBD2 (6 bases). Looked up from germline, CDR1 is ENHRY and CDR2 is SYGVKD. This CDR3 has 21 amino acids. Trimming took 5 bases from V and 1 from J, leaving 30 bases between them. Written as DNA, the CDR3 is TGTGCCATCAGTATCGGGGAACGGGGAGCTTGGGACTCATCGTCCTACAATGAGCAGTTCTTC. Amino acids: CAISIGERGAWDSSSYNEQFF.

This clone was observed once. The CDR3 region is CASSVGHEIETQYF. In nucleotides, the CDR3 is TGTGCCAGCAGCGTAGGACACGAGATAGAGACCCAGTACTTC. V and J are TRBV9 and TRBJ2-5; no definite D call. Germline V gives CDR1 SGDLS, CDR2 YYNGEE. Between the trimmed V and J ends, which lost 0 bases and 4 bases, there was a span of 10 bases. This CDR3 is 14 amino acids long.

This chain connects TRBV9 to TRBJ2-1, with 13 bases fitting TRBD2. The CDR3 has 18 amino acids. Germline CDR1 reads SGDLS; CDR2 reads YYNGEE. V dropped 0 bases and J dropped 4; count of bases not matched to a gene: 7. CDR3 sequence (DNA): TGTGCCAGCAGCGTAGGGACTAGCGGGAGCTCACCATACAATGAGCAGTTCTTC. The encoded protein is CASSVGTSGSSPYNEQFF.

This rearrangement joins TRBV7-2 to TRBJ2-5; 13 bases line up with TRBD2. CDR3 size: 16 residues. Germline V CDR1 and CDR2: SGHTA, FQGNSA. V lost 5 bases and J lost 5; bases outside the gene matches: 8. The CDR3 sequence is CASSPWTSGSGETQYF. Here the CDR3 DNA reads TGTGCCAGCAGCCCCTGGACTAGCGGGAGTGGGGAGACCCAGTACTTC. The variable domain in full, completed from reference TRBV7-2 and TRBJ2-5, reads GAGVSQSPSNKVTEKGKDVELRCDPISGHTALYWYRQSLGQGLEFLIYFQGNSAPDKSGLPSDRFSAERTGGSVSTLTIQRTQQEDSAVYLCASSPWTSGSGETQYFGPGTRLLVL.

The V gene is TRBV28, the J gene TRBJ2-1, with D maybe TRBD2 (6 bases). From germline, CDR1 is MDHEN and CDR2 SYDVKM. The V end was cut by 2 bases, the J end by 5 bases, with 16 bases between. This CDR3 spans 16 amino acids. CDR3 residues: CASSLVGRSPNNEQFF. The CDR3, as DNA: TGTGCCAGCAGTTTAGTAGGGAGGTCGCCGAACAATGAGCAGTTCTTC.

The rearrangement joins TRBV9 to TRBJ1-3; D perhaps matches TRBD1 (6 bases). Germline CDR1 and CDR2: SGDLS and YYNGEE. Trimming took 2 bases from V and 0 from J, leaving 9 bases between them. The CDR3 covers 15 residues. The CDR3 coding sequence is TGTGCCAGCAGCGTGGGGGCCGACTCTGGAAACACCATATATTTT. This sequence encodes CASSVGADSGNTIYF.

The genes are TRBV5-1 and TRBJ2-2, with TRBD2 matching 11 bases. The CDR3 is 16 residues long. CDR1 and CDR2 (germline): SGHRS, YFSETQ. Trimming removed 3 bases from V and 4 bases from J; junction bases left unmatched: 5. DNA of the CDR3: TGCGCCAGCAGCTCGGGACTAGCGGAAGCCACCGGGGAGCTGTTTTTT. Translating it yields CASSSGLAEATGELFF.

The chain combines TRBV19 with TRBJ2-3; 7 bases match TRBD1. The CDR3 has 18 residues. With 4 bases clipped from V and 3 bases from J, the junction kept 16 bases outside the gene matches. Germline CDR1 is LNHDA and CDR2 is SQIVND (reference sequence). The chain's CDR3 is CASSKGTAKMGETDTQYF. In DNA, the CDR3 is TGTGCCAGTAGTAAGGGGACAGCTAAAATGGGCGAAACAGATACGCAGTATTTT.

CDR3 coding DNA: TGTGCCAGCAGCGTAGGTTTAACAGGTGACTATGGCTACACCTTC. This translates into CASSVGLTGDYGYTF. V usage is TRBV9 and J usage is TRBJ1-2, with a tentative D call TRBD1 (5 bases). Germline lookup yields CDR1 SGDLS and CDR2 YYNGEE. Trimming took off 0 bases at V and 3 bases at J, with 12 bases between the two ends. The CDR3 sequence is 15 residues long.

The chain employs TRBV19 and TRBJ2-7, with TRBD2 matching over 8 bases. The CDR3 is 17 amino acids. Trimming removed 7 bases from V and 2 bases from J; junction bases left unmatched: 16. Germline values: CDR1 LNHDA, CDR2 SQIVND (reference sequence). CDR3 in DNA: TGTGCCAGTACCCCCACCGGGGGGGGTTGGGTCCCCTACGAGCAGTACTTC. This translates into CASTPTGGGWVPYEQYF.

This CDR3 reads CASSTNRDSTEAFF. CDR3 sequence (DNA): TGTGCCAGCAGTACTAACCGGGACAGCACTGAAGCTTTCTTT. The gene calls are TRBV2 and TRBJ1-1, with TRBD1 matching 7 bases. The CDR3 consists of 14 residues. J gave up 4 bases and V 5 bases, and 7 bases lay outside the gene matches. The germline CDR1 and CDR2 sequences are SNHLY and FYNNEI.

To note about this clone: One junction end does not reproduce the germline sequence, and a read error may be involved. The rearrangement links TRBV13 to TRBJ2-7, with D perhaps TRBD1 (6 bases). The CDR3 sequence is 14 residues long. The germline V gene encodes CDR1 PRHDT and CDR2 FYEKMQ (reference sequence). Here the CDR3 DNA reads TGTGCCAGCAGCGACAGGCCCGAGAACTACGCGCAGTACTTC. Amino acid sequence: CASSDRPENYAQYF.

The rearrangement links TRBV28 to TRBJ1-4, with 8 bases lining up with TRBD1. J lost 2 bases, V lost 4 bases, and 6 bases had no gene match. Germline V gives CDR1 MDHEN, CDR2 SYDVKM. This CDR3 comprises 16 residues. This CDR3 reads CASSSSGGWTNEKLFF. The CDR3 region has the DNA TGTGCCAGCAGTTCTTCAGGGGGCTGGACTAATGAAAAACTGTTTTTT.

The chain couples TRBV7-8 to TRBJ1-4, with 8 bases that match TRBD1. V lost 5 bases, J lost 6 bases, and 8 bases stayed unmatched. CDR1 is SGHVS, CDR2 FQNEAQ, per germline. This CDR3 has 15 amino acids. The CDR3: CASSSTRTGYEKLFF. In DNA, the CDR3 is TGTGCCAGCAGCAGCACAAGGACAGGGTATGAAAAACTGTTTTTT.

DNA for the CDR3: TGTGCCAGCAGAATATACGAGCAGTACTTC. Translation: CASRIYEQYF. The chain combines TRBV13 with TRBJ2-5; D is unresolved. The better agreement between TRBJ2-7 and the DNA end casts doubt on the J call. The V gene's germline CDR1 is PRHDT and CDR2 FYEKMQ (reference sequence). The CDR3 has 10 amino acids.

As for this clone: The sample carries other DNA sequences with the same CDR3. V usage is TRBV6-5 and J usage is TRBJ1-3; TRBD1 matches at 7 bases. This CDR3 spans 14 amino acids. Germline CDR1 reads MNHEY; CDR2 reads SVGAGI. J was trimmed by 2 bases and V by 6 bases; bases with no gene match: 4. CDR3: CASSRTGPGNTIYF. DNA of the CDR3: TGTGCCAGCAGCAGGACAGGTCCTGGAAACACCATATATTTT.

The chain carries TRBV11-2 and TRBJ1-6; a possible D gene is TRBD1 (5 bases). Germline lookup yields CDR1 SGHAT and CDR2 FQNNGV. This CDR3 contains 15 residues. V lost 1 base to trimming and J lost 14 bases, with 18 bases between them. CDR3 sequence (DNA): TGTGCCAGCAGCTTAGTAGGGCAGCCCCCGGGGGCCCTCCACTTT. This gives the protein CASSLVGQPPGALHF.

The chain carries TRBV19 and TRBJ1-2, with unresolved D. Germline-derived CDR1 and CDR2 are LNHDA and SQIVND (reference sequence). CDR3 size: 16 residues. V lost 5 bases and J 4 bases, leaving 20 bases between the germline ends. This CDR3 reads CASSARGQAKSYGYTF. The CDR3 DNA is TGTGCCAGTAGTGCTCGAGGGCAGGCTAAAAGCTATGGCTACACCTTC.